This entry lists 29 T cell receptor beta chains sequenced from one sample in a study of T cell repertoires in cytomegalovirus infection (dated by TCRdb to between 2018 and 2021). For these receptors, no antigen is known. Sequencing used an Illumina HiSeq 1500. Clones were called with MiXCR by TCRdb after fastp trimmed the public reads at Q25, and only in-frame beta chains were retained. One record per CDR3 amino acid sequence lists the most common genes and DNA. The sample data list roughly 920,000 distinct CDR3 sequences, and roughly a third of these were observed just once. Around an eighth of the sample is taken by the ten largest. Sample treatment or condition, as interpreted from the label and publication: in vitro stimulation with specific CMV peptide epitopes to enrich CMV-specific T cells. The specimen was cultured CD8+ T cells from PBMCs, collected from culture after CMV antigen stimulation. Receptors originate from a human donor in good health (CMV status not recorded). Some clones in this sample may be carry-over from other donors' samples.

This clonotype was counted ten times or more. This chain links TRBV7-6 with TRBJ2-3; possible D gene TRBD1, 5 bases. Germline V CDR1 and CDR2: SGHVS, FNYEAQ. V gave up 5 bases and J gave up 3 bases, with 15 bases separating them. The CDR3 runs 15 residues. The CDR3 nucleotides are TGTGCCAGCAGCCCCGCCAGACAGCTTACAGATACGCAGTATTTT. It translates to CASSPARQLTDTQYF.

This clonotype was found once. This could be a read error, since a much larger clone is one nucleotide away. The rearrangement uses TRBV6-6 and TRBJ2-3; a possible D gene is TRBD2 (6 bases). This CDR3 has 14 residues. Germline values: CDR1 MNHNY, CDR2 SVGAGI (reference sequence). The CDR3 DNA reads as TGTGCCAGCACCACCCCCGGGAGCACAGATGCGCAGTATTTT. It encodes CASTTPGSTDAQYF.

This clonotype has a handful of counts. The chain is built from TRBV5-5 and TRBJ1-2; weak D call: TRBD1 (5 bases). V was cut by 0 bases and J by 9 bases, with 9 bases left in between. Germline V CDR1 and CDR2: SGHKS, YYEKEE (reference sequence). This CDR3 spans 12 amino acids. In nucleotides, the CDR3 is TGTGCCAGCAGCTTGGAGGGGAATCGCTACACCTTC. As protein: CASSLEGNRYTF.

This clonotype has more than one count but fewer than ten. The gene calls are TRBV7-6 and TRBJ1-3; D not certain. The ends were cut back, 5 bases at V and 4 bases at J, with 9 bases in the middle. The CDR3 totals 13 residues. CDR1 SGHVS and CDR2 FNYEAQ come from the germline V gene. CDR3 amino acids: CASSQKVGNTIYF. The CDR3 DNA sequence: TGTGCCAGCAGCCAAAAGGTCGGAAACACCATATATTTT.

Concerning this clonotype: A read error may account for a junction end that differs from germline. The genes are TRBV6-6 and TRBJ1-1; tentatively, D is TRBD1 (5 bases). This CDR3 has 15 amino acids. Germline CDR1 and CDR2: MNHNY and SVGAGI (reference sequence). In nucleotides, the CDR3 is TGTGTCAGCAGTTACGTCCGGGACCTGAACACTGAAGCTTTCTTT. Encoded protein: CVSSYVRDLNTEAFF.

V gene TRBV10-3 combines with J gene TRBJ2-1; TRBD2 matches at 12 bases. From germline, CDR1 is ENHRY and CDR2 SYGVKD. V dropped 11 bases and J dropped 6; count of bases not matched to a gene: 8. The CDR3 spans 14 residues. The CDR3 DNA follows: TGTGCCGCCTCTAGCGGGGGGGCTTTCAATGAGCAGTTCTTC. It is translated as CAASSGGAFNEQFF.

Turning to this clonotype: Possible read error: a much larger clone is one base away. The genes are TRBV7-8 and TRBJ1-5; TRBD1 might be the D (5 bases). The V gene's germline CDR1 is SGHVS and CDR2 FQNEAQ. The CDR3 runs to 17 residues. In DNA form, the CDR3 reads TGTGCCAACAGCTTAGGGTCTACCCGACAGAACAATCAGCCCCAGCATTTT. It encodes CANSLGSTRQNNQPQHF.

There are a few counts of this clonotype. The rearrangement joins TRBV28 to TRBJ2-6; D is unresolved. The CDR3 totals 15 residues. Germline V gene lookup returns CDR1 MDHEN and CDR2 SYDVKM. The V end was cut by 6 bases, the J end by 1 base, with 10 bases between. The CDR3 protein is CASRGILSGANVLTF. The CDR3 DNA follows: TGTGCCAGCAGGGGGATCCTTTCTGGGGCCAACGTCCTGACTTTC.

The gene calls are TRBV27 and TRBJ2-7; 8 bases are a match to TRBD2. Per germline, CDR1 MNHEY and CDR2 SMNVEV (reference sequence). V was pared by 5 bases and J by 0 bases, with 3 bases of the junction left unmatched. CDR3 length equals 14 residues. CDR3 bases: TGTGCCAGCAGTGTTAGCGGGGACTCCTACGAGCAGTACGTC. Its protein is CASSVSGDSYEQYV.

Many counts were recorded for this clonotype. The chain combines TRBV7-3 with TRBJ1-1; D gene unclear. CDR3 length: 18 amino acids. Germline loops: CDR1 SGHTA, CDR2 FQGTGA. Trimming cost V 5 bases and J 5 bases, with 27 bases left between them. Here the CDR3 reads CASSPWARTETEETEAFF. The CDR3 DNA reads as TGTGCCAGCAGCCCTTGGGCTCGGACGGAGACCGAAGAGACTGAAGCTTTCTTT.

In its sample, this clonotype was seen a few times. The chain joins TRBV28 to TRBJ2-7, with 8 nucleotides matching TRBD1. The CDR3 loop spans 13 amino acids. CDR1 is MDHEN and CDR2 is SYDVKM in the germline V gene. After removal of 6 bases from V and 6 bases from J, the junction contained 7 bases not matched to a gene. CDR3 sequence reads: CASSETGVREQYV. CDR3 DNA: TGTGCCAGCAGCGAGACAGGGGTGCGCGAGCAGTACGTC.

This clonotype was seen a few times. The rearrangement uses TRBV7-2 and TRBJ2-7; TRBD1 is a possible D gene (6 bases). The V and J ends lost 0 bases and 6 bases respectively, with 9 bases between them. The CDR3 consists of 13 residues. Germline V CDR1 and CDR2: SGHTA, FQGNSA. The DNA for the CDR3 is TGTGCCAGCAGCTTAGCGCACAGGGTCGAGCAGTACGTC. Translated, it gives CASSLAHRVEQYV.

The chain's CDR3 is CASSAKGFNTEAFF. CDR3 sequence (DNA): TGTGCCAGCAGCGCTAAGGGATTTAACACTGAAGCTTTCTTT. The chain employs TRBV27 and TRBJ1-1; D gene ambiguous. The germline gives CDR1 MNHEY, CDR2 SMNVEV (reference sequence). V dropped 6 bases and J dropped 2 bases, with 13 bases sitting between them. The CDR3 has 14 residues.

On this clonotype itself: A much bigger clone sits one base away, suggesting this may be a read error. The V gene is TRBV7-2, the J gene TRBJ1-1; D gene unclear. Germline V gene data show CDR1 as SGHTA and CDR2 as FQGNSA. The germline V and J ends were trimmed by 5 bases and 5 bases, with 15 bases remaining between them. The CDR3 is 14 residues long. CDR3 bases: TGTACCAGCAGCACCGGGCCACTCGAGACTGAAGCTTTCTTT. As protein: CTSSTGPLETEAFF.

On this clonotype: An end of the junction differs from the germline gene, which may be a read error. The chain has TRBV19 and TRBJ1-5; TRBD1 agrees at 7 bases. The CDR3 has 15 residues. Germline CDR1 LNHDA, CDR2 SQIVND (reference sequence). The CDR3 DNA reads as TGTGCCAGTAGTTGGGGAGGGGGCGGCAATCAGCTCCAGCATTTT. Translation gives CASSWGGGGNQLQHF.

This sequence joins TRBV5-5 and TRBJ2-1, with TRBD2 matching over 12 bases. Germline assignment: CDR1 SGHKS and CDR2 YYEKEE (reference sequence). Losses at the gene ends were 4 bases for V and 0 bases for J; bases not matched to a gene: 11. This CDR3 region has 19 residues. This CDR3 reads CASSLSGTSGSSSYNEQFF. CDR3 DNA: TGTGCCAGCAGCCTCTCCGGGACTAGCGGGTCGAGCTCCTACAATGAGCAGTTCTTC.

This clonotype was seen repeatedly, ten times or more. The V call is TRBV7-2, the J call TRBJ2-3; TRBD2 aligns across 9 bases. This CDR3 has 16 amino acids. Per the germline V gene, CDR1 is SGHTA and CDR2 is FQGNSA. V lost 4 bases to trimming and J lost 0 bases; unmatched junction nucleotides: 5. The CDR3 DNA reads TGTGCCAGCAGCTCGAGACTAGCGGTTAGCACAGATACGCAGTATTTT. As protein: CASSSRLAVSTDTQYF.

The chain joins TRBV7-4 to TRBJ1-1, with D perhaps TRBD1 (5 bases). Trimming took off 0 bases at V and 13 bases at J, with 12 bases between the two ends. Germline V gives CDR1 SGHVT, CDR2 SQSDAQ. CDR3 length: 12 amino acids. CDR3 sequence (DNA): TGTGCCAGCAGCTTAGCGCGACAGTGGGGTTTCTTT. Its translation: CASSLARQWGFF.

V and J are TRBV20-1 and TRBJ2-1, with 9 bases identical to TRBD1. This CDR3 spans 17 amino acids. Germline loops: CDR1 DFQATT, CDR2 SNEGSKA (reference sequence). The V and J ends lost 8 bases and 1 base, in that order; junction bases with no gene match: 15. CDR3 amino acids: CSLGGTGRENSYNEQFF. DNA for the CDR3: TGCAGTTTAGGGGGGACAGGGCGGGAGAATTCCTACAATGAGCAGTTCTTC.

The chain is built from TRBV11-1 and TRBJ1-2; D remains ambiguous. This CDR3 has 16 residues. V shed 2 bases and J shed 3 bases, with 16 bases lying between them. Germline V gene lookup returns CDR1 SGHAT and CDR2 FQDESV (reference sequence). The CDR3 here is CASSLTLEPGDYGYTF. CDR3 DNA: TGTGCCAGCAGCTTAACCCTCGAACCGGGAGACTATGGCTACACCTTC.

This chain uses TRBV19 with TRBJ2-6; TRBD1 matches 9 bases. With V trimmed by 7 bases and J by 1 base, 5 bases remained unmatched. The CDR3 is 16 amino acids. The V gene's germline CDR1 is LNHDA and CDR2 SQIVND (reference sequence). CDR3 DNA: TGTGCCAGTAAGGCGGACAGGGGTTCTGGGGCCAACGTCCTGACTTTC. It specifies CASKADRGSGANVLTF.

This clonotype was counted only a few times. The chain carries TRBV6-2 or TRBV6-3 and TRBJ1-1; D ambiguous. The CDR3 is made up of 11 amino acids. Germline V CDR1 and CDR2: MNHEY, SVGEGT. The V end was cut by 7 bases, the J end by 4 bases, with 7 bases between. The CDR3 DNA follows: TGTGCCAGCATGGACGGCACTGAAGCTTTCTTT. It translates to CASMDGTEAFF.

The chain uses TRBV5-5 and TRBJ2-1, with a tentative D call TRBD2 (7 bases). V lost 4 bases and J lost 4, with 15 bases in between. Germline CDR1 reads SGHKS; CDR2 reads YYEKEE (reference sequence). The CDR3 is 15 residues long. The CDR3 DNA sequence: TGTGCCAGCAGCGCCTGGGCGGGGGCTTACAATGAGCAGTTCTTC. This translates into CASSAWAGAYNEQFF.

The genes are TRBV4-3 and TRBJ1-2; D is unresolved. Germline assignment: CDR1 LGHNA and CDR2 YSLEER. This CDR3 has 15 residues. Trimming pared 1 base from V and 5 bases from J, leaving 14 bases between. This CDR3 is CASSQGTGWQYGYTF. The CDR3 DNA sequence: TGCGCCAGCAGCCAAGGAACGGGCTGGCAGTATGGCTACACCTTC.

In its sample, this clonotype was seen a few times. The chain combines TRBV12-3 or TRBV12-4 with TRBJ2-7; 9 nucleotides agree with TRBD2. V shed 11 bases and J 2 bases; nucleotides not matched to a gene: 16. The CDR3 has 16 residues. In DNA, the CDR3 is TGTGCCGTAGTAAGCGGGGGGTCTCTGAAGCCCTACGAGCAGTACTTC. It codes for CAVVSGGSLKPYEQYF.

This chain links TRBV7-9 with TRBJ1-2; no definite D call. Germline CDR1 SEHNR, CDR2 FQNEAQ (reference sequence). The CDR3 totals 15 residues. V shed 4 bases and J shed 0 bases, with 12 bases lying between them. The CDR3 sequence: CASSSHSRTNYGYTF. In DNA form, the CDR3 reads TGTGCCAGCAGCTCTCACAGCCGCACTAACTATGGCTACACCTTC. Full variable domain (remainder filled in from reference TRBV7-9 and TRBJ1-2): DTGVSQNPRHKITKRGQNVTFRCDPISEHNRLYWYRQTLGQGPEFLTYFQNEAQLEKSRLLSDRFSAERPKGSFSTLEIQRTEQGDSAMYLCASSSHSRTNYGYTFGSGTRLTVV.

This clonotype has more than one count but fewer than ten. The rearrangement uses TRBV4-1 and TRBJ2-3, with D possibly TRBD2 on 5 matching bases. CDR1 MGHRA and CDR2 YSYEKL come from the germline V gene. V was pared by 1 base and J by 0 bases, with 11 bases between. The CDR3 spans 16 residues. CDR3 in amino acids: CASSQVPPGSTDTQYF. In DNA, the CDR3 is TGCGCCAGCAGCCAAGTCCCCCCGGGGAGCACAGATACGCAGTATTTT.

This clonotype was detected many times. This rearrangement joins TRBV7-9 to TRBJ2-5, with D perhaps TRBD2 (7 bases). In germline, CDR1 is SEHNR, CDR2 FQNEAQ (reference sequence). Trimming left V 4 bases short and J 5 bases short, with 11 bases between. The CDR3 has 13 residues. CDR3 DNA sequence: TGTGCCAGCAGCTGGGGGGGCGAGGAGACCCAGTACTTC. Translating gives CASSWGGEETQYF.

Ten or more counts support this clonotype. The chain joins TRBV7-2 to TRBJ2-7; 14 nucleotides agree with TRBD2. The CDR3 has 15 amino acids. Germline-derived CDR1 and CDR2 are SGHTA and FQGNSA. V lost 5 bases, J lost 5 bases, and 5 bases stayed unmatched. Here the CDR3 reads CASSPLGLAGDEQYF. The CDR3 bases are TGTGCCAGCAGCCCTCTGGGACTAGCGGGGGACGAGCAGTACTTC.